The TCR beta chain under discussion was sequenced for a study of T cell repertoires in cytomegalovirus infection. Overall study results and limits: Dominating the ex vivo response were HLA-C-restricted CMV-specific TCR beta clonotypes.

Each CDR3 protein gets one entry after TCRdb re-called the reads with MiXCR. The sample carries about 360,000 distinct CDR3 sequences, roughly 20% recorded once. This CDR3 region has 14 residues. The germline V gene encodes CDR1 SGHVS and CDR2 FNYEAQ. V was shortened by 1 base and J by 0 bases, with 3 bases between the two germline ends. This clonotype was seen repeatedly, ten times or more. Its antigen remains unidentified. The rearrangement joins TRBV7-6 to TRBJ1-4; no reliable D call. Sequences were obtained from PBMCs. The receptor's source is a human donor in good health (CMV status not recorded). Some clones in this sample may be carry-over from other donors' samples. DNA for the CDR3: TGTGCCAGCAGCTTAGAGGCAACTAATGAAAAACTGTTTTTT. Translation: CASSLEATNEKLFF.